These 24 T cell receptor beta chains were sequenced from one sample in a study of identical twins. TCRdb called the 5' RACE reads again in MiXCR, with one record for every CDR3 protein. This table holds about 1.7 million distinct CDR3 sequences, roughly 35% found once. Material for sequencing was cord blood. These receptors all stem from a newborn girl in good health.

This clonotype has more than one count but fewer than ten. The CDR3: CASSPGLAGGMAYNEQFF. The DNA for the CDR3 is TGTGCCAGCAGCCCCGGACTAGCGGGAGGGATGGCCTACAATGAGCAGTTCTTC. V usage is TRBV7-6 and J usage is TRBJ2-1; 15 nucleotides agree with TRBD2. V gave up 5 bases and J gave up 2 bases; unmatched junction bases: 7. This CDR3 comprises 18 residues. The germline V gene encodes CDR1 SGHVS and CDR2 FNYEAQ.

V gene TRBV5-1 combines with J gene TRBJ2-1; the match to TRBD2 covers 10 bases. Germline-derived CDR1 and CDR2 are SGHRS and YFSETQ. V gave up 7 bases and J gave up 4 bases; unmatched junction bases: 14. CDR3 length: 17 amino acids. The CDR3 protein is CASRLGPGLAAYNEQFF. CDR3 DNA sequence: TGCGCCAGCCGCCTCGGGCCAGGACTAGCGGCTTACAATGAGCAGTTCTTC.

This clonotype appeared a single time. The chain combines TRBV20-1 with TRBJ2-1, with TRBD2 identical over 14 bases. The J call is uncertain, as TRBJ2-7 better fits the DNA end. Germline-derived CDR1 and CDR2 are DFQATT and SNEGSKA (reference sequence). This CDR3 is built from 17 residues. The CDR3 loop is CSASRLAGGYSYNEQYF. The DNA for the CDR3 is TGCAGTGCTAGTAGACTAGCGGGGGGGTATTCCTACAATGAGCAGTACTTC.

Only a few counts were recorded for this clonotype. V is TRBV6-1 and J is TRBJ2-7; D perhaps matches TRBD1 (7 bases). In germline, CDR1 is MNHNS, CDR2 SASEGT. The CDR3 totals 14 residues. V lost 4 bases and J lost 1, with 11 bases in between. The CDR3 is CASSAAGQSYEQYF. The CDR3 DNA is TGTGCCAGCAGTGCGGCGGGACAGTCCTACGAGCAGTACTTC.

The V and J genes are TRBV27 and TRBJ1-1, with D tentatively TRBD1 (5 bases). The CDR3 consists of 14 residues. V was shortened by 2 bases and J by 4 bases, with 11 bases between the two germline ends. Germline CDR1 and CDR2: MNHEY and SMNVEV (reference sequence). This CDR3 is CASSLVQAGTEAFF. The CDR3 region has the DNA TGTGCCAGCAGTTTAGTACAGGCAGGCACTGAAGCTTTCTTT.

V gene TRBV28 combines with J gene TRBJ2-5; possibly TRBD2 for D (6 bases). V lost 2 bases and J lost 11, with 21 bases in between. CDR1 is MDHEN, CDR2 SYDVKM, per germline. The CDR3 runs to 15 residues. The CDR3 loop reads CASSLSIREWGEQYF. The CDR3 coding sequence is TGTGCCAGCAGTTTAAGTATCCGGGAGTGGGGTGAGCAGTACTTC.

The J gene is TRBJ2-7, the V gene TRBV2; D remains unclear. The CDR3 totals 13 residues. The germline gives CDR1 SNHLY, CDR2 FYNNEI. V was trimmed by 6 bases and J by 2 bases, leaving 11 bases between them. The CDR3 nucleotides are TGTGCCAGCAGAGGAACAGTAACCTACGAGCAGTACTTC. Its protein product is CASRGTVTYEQYF.

The chain has TRBV2 and TRBJ2-1, with TRBD2 matching over 8 bases. Trimming removed 3 bases from V and 3 bases from J; junction bases left unmatched: 4. The CDR3 sequence is 15 residues long. Germline V gene lookup returns CDR1 SNHLY and CDR2 FYNNEI. The CDR3 nucleotides are TGTGCCAGCAGTGACCGCGGGAGGCTCTACAATGAGCAGTTCTTC. Its translation is CASSDRGRLYNEQFF.

Only a few counts were recorded for this clonotype. The chain carries TRBV10-3 and TRBJ1-4; D ambiguous. V dropped 0 bases and J dropped 0 bases, with 5 bases sitting between them. This CDR3 has 15 amino acids. Germline values: CDR1 ENHRY, CDR2 SYGVKD. CDR3: CAISESGSTNEKLFF. CDR3 nucleotide sequence: TGTGCCATCAGTGAGTCCGGTTCAACTAATGAAAAACTGTTTTTT.

Remarks on this clonotype: No DNA is shown, since the ends of the CDR3 on it are uncertain; the CDR3 is the one TCRdb lists. This chain links TRBV28 with TRBJ2-7. With termini counted, the CDR3 has 12 amino acids. Germline V gives CDR1 MDHEN, CDR2 SYDVKM. The CDR3 is CASILDSYEQYF.

DNA of the CDR3: TGTGCCATCTCGCCCCCACGACAGGGTGCCAATGAAGCTTTCTTT. It specifies CAISPPRQGANEAFF. The chain is built from TRBV10-3 and TRBJ1-1; 7 nucleotides line up with TRBD1. The CDR3 loop spans 15 amino acids. The J segment lost 7 bases and the V segment lost 8 bases, leaving 16 bases of the junction unmatched. The V gene's germline CDR1 is ENHRY and CDR2 SYGVKD.

This clonotype was found a few times. The chain links TRBV20-1 to TRBJ1-2; D is perhaps TRBD1 (6 bases). This CDR3 is 15 amino acids long. Trimming shortened V by 3 bases and J by 1 base, and 15 bases separated the two germline ends. Germline lookup yields CDR1 DFQATT and CDR2 SNEGSKA (reference sequence). CDR3 nucleotide sequence: TGCAGTGCTAGGGAAACGGGACATCGTAACTATGGCTACACCTTC. Translated, it gives CSARETGHRNYGYTF.

This rearrangement joins TRBV10-3 to TRBJ2-3; D unresolved. V lost 7 bases, J lost 0 bases, and 11 bases lay in between. Per germline, CDR1 ENHRY and CDR2 SYGVKD. The CDR3 is made up of 14 amino acids. The chain's CDR3 is CAINQRPSTDTQYF. For the CDR3, the DNA is TGTGCCATCAACCAACGGCCTAGCACAGATACGCAGTATTTT.

The chain carries TRBV12-3 or TRBV12-4 and TRBJ1-2; D is undetermined. The CDR3 loop spans 13 amino acids. Trimming shortened V by 6 bases and J by 8 bases, and 16 bases separated the two germline ends. CDR3 bases: TGTGCCAGCAGCGTTCAAGGGATGGGGGGCTACACCTTC. Its translation is CASSVQGMGGYTF.

This chain links TRBV12-3 or TRBV12-4 with TRBJ1-2; D might be TRBD1 (6 bases). Trimming pared 4 bases from V and 8 bases from J, leaving 17 bases between. The CDR3 has 14 amino acids. The DNA of the CDR3 is TGTGCCAGCAGTTCGATGTTGGGGGCTGGAGGCTACACCTTC. Translating gives CASSSMLGAGGYTF.

V gene TRBV21-1 combines with J gene TRBJ2-3; the tabulated D call, TRBD2, remains unverified against the DNA. TRBV21-1 is a pseudogene segment. This CDR3 comprises 19 residues. The CDR3 loop reads CASRPPGLAGGHHTDTQYF. CDR3 coding DNA: TGTGCCAGCAGACCTCCGGGACTAGCGGGAGGTCACCACACAGATACGCAGTATTTT.

The sample holds many counts of this clonotype. The chain joins TRBV6-2 or TRBV6-3 to TRBJ2-7, with 11 bases fitting TRBD2. The junction had 6 bases not matched to a gene; V was cut back by 2 bases and J by 0 bases. Per the germline V gene, CDR1 is MNHEY and CDR2 is SVGEGT. The length of the CDR3 is 17 residues. This CDR3 is CASSYGGLADHSYEQYF. CDR3 nucleotides: TGTGCCAGCAGTTACGGGGGACTAGCGGACCACTCCTACGAGCAGTACTTC.

This chain links TRBV4-1 with TRBJ2-2; possible D gene TRBD2, 6 bases. Germline values: CDR1 MGHRA, CDR2 YSYEKL. The CDR3 spans 15 residues. Trimming stripped 6 bases from V and 5 bases from J, with 16 bases between. CDR3 coding DNA: TGCGCCAGCAGTCGGACGGGACTTTCTACCGGGGAGCTGTTTTTT. As protein: CASSRTGLSTGELFF.

This sequence joins TRBV28 and TRBJ1-1; TRBD1 aligns across 8 bases. The CDR3 runs to 14 residues. V dropped 6 bases and J dropped 1; count of bases not matched to a gene: 4. Germline loops: CDR1 MDHEN, CDR2 SYDVKM. CDR3 nucleotide sequence: TGTGCCAGCAGGGCAGGGGGCAGGAACACTGAAGCTTTCTTT. Encoded protein: CASRAGGRNTEAFF.

The chain combines TRBV20-1 with TRBJ2-3; D may match TRBD1 or TRBD2 (5 bases each). The V end lost 6 bases, the J end lost 0 bases, and 19 bases lay between the germline ends. The CDR3 runs 16 residues. Germline V gene sequence: CDR1 DFQATT, CDR2 SNEGSKA (reference sequence). CDR3 in amino acids: CSARRGSRASTDTQYF. The DNA for the CDR3 is TGCAGTGCCCGCCGGGGCTCCCGTGCTAGCACAGATACGCAGTATTTT.

The chain combines TRBV3-1 with TRBJ2-7; D may be TRBD2 (5 bases). The CDR3 totals 13 residues. Germline loops: CDR1 LGHDT, CDR2 YNNKEL (reference sequence). The ends were cut back, 4 bases at V and 8 bases at J, with 15 bases in the middle. As DNA, the CDR3 is TGTGCCAGCAGCCGCCCTGACTACCGGCAGCAGTACTTC. This sequence encodes CASSRPDYRQQYF.

This clonotype occurred many times. The chain has TRBV4-1 and TRBJ2-7; 11 bases map to TRBD2. V lost 4 bases to trimming and J lost 3 bases; unmatched junction nucleotides: 8. Germline CDR1 MGHRA, CDR2 YSYEKL. CDR3 size: 16 residues. CDR3 nucleotide sequence: TGCGCCAGCAGCCTTAACCGACTAGCGGGGTTCTACGAGCAGTACTTC. As protein: CASSLNRLAGFYEQYF.

This chain joins TRBV7-6 and TRBJ2-1, with TRBD1 identical over 8 bases. Germline V gene sequence: CDR1 SGHVS, CDR2 FNYEAQ. The CDR3 covers 14 residues. Trimming removed 5 bases from V and 7 bases from J; junction bases left unmatched: 7. CDR3 bases: TGTGCCAGCAGCGCTAGACAGGGGACTAATGAGCAGTTCTTC. This gives the protein CASSARQGTNEQFF.

The sample holds many counts of this clonotype. This chain links TRBV3-1 with TRBJ2-1; D is tentatively TRBD1 or TRBD2 (5 bases each). The germline V gene encodes CDR1 LGHDT and CDR2 YNNKEL (reference sequence). The V end lost 0 bases, the J end lost 4 bases, and 13 bases lay between the germline ends. This CDR3 comprises 16 residues. CDR3 nucleotide sequence: TGTGCCAGCAGCCAAGATGGGACCCCTACTTACAATGAGCAGTTCTTC. Its protein is CASSQDGTPTYNEQFF.